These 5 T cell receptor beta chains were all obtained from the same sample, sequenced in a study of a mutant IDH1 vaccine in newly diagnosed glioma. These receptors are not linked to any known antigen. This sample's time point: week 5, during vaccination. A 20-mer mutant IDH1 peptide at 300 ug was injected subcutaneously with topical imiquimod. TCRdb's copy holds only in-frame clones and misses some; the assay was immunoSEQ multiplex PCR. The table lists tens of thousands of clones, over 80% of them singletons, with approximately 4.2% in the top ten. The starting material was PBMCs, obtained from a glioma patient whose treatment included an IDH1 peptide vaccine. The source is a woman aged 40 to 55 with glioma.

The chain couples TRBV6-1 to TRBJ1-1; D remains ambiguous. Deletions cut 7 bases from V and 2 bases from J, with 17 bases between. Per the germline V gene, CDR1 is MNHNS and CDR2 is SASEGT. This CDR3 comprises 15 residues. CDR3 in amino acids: CASIGREGYNTEAFF. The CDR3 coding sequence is TGTGCCAGCATCGGAAGAGAGGGTTATAACACTGAAGCTTTCTTT.

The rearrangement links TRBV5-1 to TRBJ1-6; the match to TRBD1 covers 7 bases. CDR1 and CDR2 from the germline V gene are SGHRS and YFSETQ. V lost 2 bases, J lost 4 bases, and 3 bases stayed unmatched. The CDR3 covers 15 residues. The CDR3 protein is CASSLGGQYNSPLHF. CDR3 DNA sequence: TGCGCCAGCAGCTTAGGGGGACAGTATAATTCACCCCTCCACTTT.

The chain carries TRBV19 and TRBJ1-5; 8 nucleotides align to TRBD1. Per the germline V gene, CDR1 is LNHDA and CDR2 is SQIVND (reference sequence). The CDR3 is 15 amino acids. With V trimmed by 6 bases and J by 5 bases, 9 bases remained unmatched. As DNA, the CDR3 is TGTGCCAGTAGGCCACAGGGGGGGGGACATCAGCCCCAGCATTTT. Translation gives CASRPQGGGHQPQHF.

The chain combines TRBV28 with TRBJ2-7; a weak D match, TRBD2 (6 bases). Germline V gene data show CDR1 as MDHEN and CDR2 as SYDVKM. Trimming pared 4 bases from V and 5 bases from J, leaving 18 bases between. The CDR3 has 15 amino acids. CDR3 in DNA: TGTGCCAGCAGTTCACCCCCCGGCGGGGACCACGAGCAGTACTTC. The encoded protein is CASSSPPGGDHEQYF.

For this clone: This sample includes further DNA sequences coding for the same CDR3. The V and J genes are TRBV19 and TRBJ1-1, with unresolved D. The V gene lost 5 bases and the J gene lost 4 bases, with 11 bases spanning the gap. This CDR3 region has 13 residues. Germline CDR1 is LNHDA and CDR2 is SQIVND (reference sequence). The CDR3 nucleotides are TGTGCCAGTAGTCCGGGCCCGAGCACTGAAGCTTTCTTT. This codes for CASSPGPSTEAFF.